These 8 T cell receptor beta chains originate from one sample sequenced in a study of response to subunit inactivated influenza vaccine. TCRdb called the RT-PCR reads again in MiXCR, with one record for every CDR3 protein. The repertoire includes roughly 500,000 distinct CDR3 sequences, approximately 16% of them detected once, and over 2.5% sits in the top ten. The input for sequencing was CD4+ T cells sorted from PBMCs, taken approximately 25 months after vaccination. These receptors were obtained from a man aged 50-75 years who received an inactivated influenza vaccine.

This clonotype has only a few counts. The J gene is TRBJ2-1, the V gene TRBV24-1; TRBD1 aligns across 8 bases. The germline V gene encodes CDR1 KGHDR and CDR2 SFDVKD. CDR3 size: 14 residues. J lost 8 bases, V lost 1 base, and 3 bases had no gene match. The chain's CDR3 is CATSDFQGAHEQFF. The CDR3 DNA reads as TGTGCCACCAGTGATTTCCAGGGGGCGCATGAGCAGTTCTTC.

This clonotype was seen more than once but under ten times. The chain recombines TRBV7-2 with TRBJ1-2; maybe TRBD1 (5 bases). The V end lost 5 bases, the J end lost 6 bases, and 19 bases lay between the germline ends. There are 15 residues in the CDR3. Germline CDR1 is SGHTA and CDR2 is FQGNSA. Here the CDR3 DNA reads TGTGCCAGCAGCCCTAACGGGCGGGGGTCGAATGGCTACACCTTC. This translates into CASSPNGRGSNGYTF.

This clonotype was seen only a few times. This chain connects TRBV4-1 to TRBJ2-2; D unclear. CDR1 is MGHRA, CDR2 YSYEKL, per germline. The CDR3 is 13 amino acids. V was pared by 1 base and J by 7 bases, with 7 bases between. CDR3 bases: TGCGCCAGCAGCCAAGCAGTGCGCGGGGAGCTGTTTTTT. Protein sequence: CASSQAVRGELFF.

The V and J genes are TRBV6-1 and TRBJ2-2; perhaps TRBD1 as D (6 bases). V lost 6 bases, J lost 2 bases, and 13 bases lay in between. The CDR3 consists of 15 residues. Germline lookup yields CDR1 MNHNS and CDR2 SASEGT. The CDR3 sequence is CASRTTGSNTGELFF. The CDR3 DNA is TGTGCCAGCAGAACAACAGGGTCTAACACCGGGGAGCTGTTTTTT.

The chain is built from TRBV3-1 and TRBJ2-1, with TRBD2 identical over 14 bases. The germline CDR1 and CDR2 sequences are LGHDT and YNNKEL (reference sequence). The junction had 9 bases not matched to a gene; V was cut back by 1 base and J by 7 bases. The CDR3 has 18 amino acids. The CDR3 DNA sequence: TGTGCCAGCAGCCAAGTCCGACTAGCGGGGGGGCCACGGAATGAGCAGTTCTTC. This codes for CASSQVRLAGGPRNEQFF.

This clonotype occurred many times. The V and J genes are TRBV18 and TRBJ2-7; TRBD1 aligns across 12 bases. This CDR3 region has 13 residues. Germline loops: CDR1 KGHSH, CDR2 LQKENI. Losses at the gene ends were 3 bases for V and 9 bases for J; bases not matched to a gene: 3. The CDR3 reads CASSPGTGGWQYF. CDR3 sequence (DNA): TGTGCCAGCTCACCCGGGACAGGGGGCTGGCAGTACTTC.

The rearrangement joins TRBV5-5 to TRBJ1-6; possible D gene TRBD1, 6 bases. Germline assignment: CDR1 SGHKS and CDR2 YYEKEE (reference sequence). This CDR3 has 15 residues. V was pared by 3 bases and J by 4 bases, with 11 bases between. CDR3 in amino acids: CASSSGALYNSPLHF. CDR3 coding DNA: TGTGCCAGCAGCTCAGGGGCGTTATATAATTCACCCCTCCACTTT.

Note on this clonotype: The missing conserved phenylalanine or tryptophan at the end of this CDR3 makes a read error likely. The chain carries TRBV10-3 and TRBJ2-7; TRBD2 is a possible D gene (7 bases). This CDR3 has 15 amino acids. The germline V gene has CDR1 ENHRY and CDR2 SYGVKD. Trimming took off 0 bases at V and 7 bases at J, with 16 bases between the two ends. The CDR3 here is CAISESRGTTTEQYS. CDR3 nucleotides: TGTGCCATCAGTGAGTCGAGGGGGACTACCACGGAGCAGTACTCC.